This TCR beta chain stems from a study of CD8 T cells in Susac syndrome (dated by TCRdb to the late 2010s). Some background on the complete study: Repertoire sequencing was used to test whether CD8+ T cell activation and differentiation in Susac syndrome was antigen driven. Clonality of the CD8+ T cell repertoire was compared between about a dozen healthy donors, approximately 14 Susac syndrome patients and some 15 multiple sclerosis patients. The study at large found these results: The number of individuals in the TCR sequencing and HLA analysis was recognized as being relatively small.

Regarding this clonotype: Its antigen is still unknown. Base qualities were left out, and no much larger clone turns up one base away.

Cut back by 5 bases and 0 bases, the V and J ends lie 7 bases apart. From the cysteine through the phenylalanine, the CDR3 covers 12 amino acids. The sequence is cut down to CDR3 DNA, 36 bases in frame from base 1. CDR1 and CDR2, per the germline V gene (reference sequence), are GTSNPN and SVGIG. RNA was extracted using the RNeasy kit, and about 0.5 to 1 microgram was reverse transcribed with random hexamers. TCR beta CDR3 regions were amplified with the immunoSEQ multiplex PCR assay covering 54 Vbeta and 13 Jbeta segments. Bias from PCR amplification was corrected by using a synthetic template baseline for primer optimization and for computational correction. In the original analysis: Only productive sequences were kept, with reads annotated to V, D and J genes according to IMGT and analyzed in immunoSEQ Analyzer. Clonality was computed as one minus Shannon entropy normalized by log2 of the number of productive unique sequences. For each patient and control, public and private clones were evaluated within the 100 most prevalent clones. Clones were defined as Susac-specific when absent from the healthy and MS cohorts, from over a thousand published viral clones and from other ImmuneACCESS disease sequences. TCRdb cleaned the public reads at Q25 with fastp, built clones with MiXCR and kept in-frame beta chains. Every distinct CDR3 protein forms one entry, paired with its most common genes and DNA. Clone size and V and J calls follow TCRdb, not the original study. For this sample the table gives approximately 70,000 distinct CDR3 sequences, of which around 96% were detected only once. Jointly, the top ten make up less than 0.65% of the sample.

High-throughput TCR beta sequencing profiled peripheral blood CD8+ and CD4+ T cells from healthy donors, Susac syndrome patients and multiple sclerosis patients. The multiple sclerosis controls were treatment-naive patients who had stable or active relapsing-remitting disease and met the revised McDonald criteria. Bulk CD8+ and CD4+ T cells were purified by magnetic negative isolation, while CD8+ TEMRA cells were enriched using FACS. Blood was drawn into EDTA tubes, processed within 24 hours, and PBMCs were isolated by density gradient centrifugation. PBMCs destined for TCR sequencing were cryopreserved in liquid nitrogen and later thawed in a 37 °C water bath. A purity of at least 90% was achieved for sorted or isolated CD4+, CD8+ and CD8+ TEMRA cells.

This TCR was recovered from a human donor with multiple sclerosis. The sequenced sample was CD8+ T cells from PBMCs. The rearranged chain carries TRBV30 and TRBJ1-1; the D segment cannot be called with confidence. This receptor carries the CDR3 CAWRDVNTEAFF. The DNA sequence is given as TGTGCCTGGCGGGATGTGAACACTGAAGCTTTCTTT.